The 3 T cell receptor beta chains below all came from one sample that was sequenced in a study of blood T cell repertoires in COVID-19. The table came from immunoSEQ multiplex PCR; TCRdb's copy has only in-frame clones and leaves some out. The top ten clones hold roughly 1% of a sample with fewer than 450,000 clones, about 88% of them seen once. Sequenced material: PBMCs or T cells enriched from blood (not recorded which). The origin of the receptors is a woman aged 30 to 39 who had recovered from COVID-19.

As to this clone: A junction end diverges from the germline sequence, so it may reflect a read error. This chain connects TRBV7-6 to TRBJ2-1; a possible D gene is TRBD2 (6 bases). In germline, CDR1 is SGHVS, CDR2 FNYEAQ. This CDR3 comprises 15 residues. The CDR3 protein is CASSLRDSPGNQQFF. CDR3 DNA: TGTGCCAGCAGCTTAAGGGACTCCCCCGGCAATCAGCAGTTCTTC.

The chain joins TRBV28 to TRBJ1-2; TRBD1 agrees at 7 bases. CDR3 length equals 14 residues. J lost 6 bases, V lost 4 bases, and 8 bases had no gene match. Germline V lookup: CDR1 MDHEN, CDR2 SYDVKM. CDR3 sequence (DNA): TGTGCCAGCAGTTCAAGGGGGCAGGGAAATGGCTACACCTTC. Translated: CASSSRGQGNGYTF.

CDR3 sequence (DNA): TGCAGCGTTGTTGGACAGGGGGCGGCAGATACGCAGTATTTT. This translates into CSVVGQGAADTQYF. The V and J genes are TRBV29-1 and TRBJ2-3, with 11 bases aligning to TRBD1. The V segment lost 4 bases and the J segment 4 bases; nucleotides outside the gene matches: 4. The CDR3 runs to 14 residues. Germline V CDR1 and CDR2: SQVTM, ANQGSEA.